This TCR beta chain was recovered during a study of T-cell memory formation after mild COVID-19. Comments on this clonotype: Antigen specificity is unknown.

Study-wide results and limits: Shrinking CD4+ clones were chiefly CM and EM; CD8+ ones were chiefly EMRA.

TCRdb passed the 5' RACE reads through MiXCR, listing each CDR3 protein once. The table has fewer than 75,000 distinct CDR3 sequences, over 9% seen once. The clonotype originates from a man aged 18-30 years who had mild COVID-19 (a few samples of this study predate the infection). Cell type and time point are not known. The sequenced material came from PBMCs or a T cell subset sorted from them (not recorded which).

CDR3 sequence: CASSAPSTDTQYF. CDR3 sequence (DNA): TGTGCCAGCAGCGCGCCTAGCACAGATACGCAGTATTTT. This rearrangement joins TRBV7-9 to TRBJ2-3; D remains ambiguous. V lost 5 bases and J 0 bases, leaving 6 bases between the germline ends. CDR1 SEHNR and CDR2 FQNEAQ come from the germline V gene (reference sequence). CDR3 size: 13 residues.